The 16 T cell receptor beta chains reported below all come from one sample, sequenced in a study of CD8 T cells in ankylosing spondylitis. In TCRdb, the 5' RACE reads were re-called with MiXCR into one record per CDR3 protein. The data show around 300,000 distinct CDR3 sequences, under 15% seen once. The specimen sequenced was blood, either unsorted or a sorted T cell fraction (not recorded which). The receptors derive from a male donor with ankylosing spondylitis or in good health (not recorded which).

The V call is TRBV9, the J call TRBJ1-2; 7 bases agree with TRBD1. The CDR3 is made up of 14 amino acids. The ends lost 3 bases at V and 3 bases at J; junction bases unmatched: 5. The V gene's germline CDR1 is SGDLS and CDR2 YYNGEE. The CDR3 loop reads CASSETTGDYGYTF. The CDR3 region has the DNA TGTGCCAGCAGCGAAACAACAGGGGACTATGGCTACACCTTC. Complete variable domain (other parts from reference TRBV9 and TRBJ1-2): DSGVTQTPKHLITATGQRVTLRCSPRSGDLSVYWYQQSLDQGLQFLIQYYNGEERAKGNILERFSAQQFPDLHSELNLSSLELGDSALYFCASSETTGDYGYTFGSGTRLTVV.

This chain joins TRBV5-1 and TRBJ2-7, with 8 positions matching TRBD2. CDR3 length: 14 amino acids. Germline V lookup: CDR1 SGHRS, CDR2 YFSETQ. Trimming at V came to 0 bases and at J to 4 bases, leaving 3 bases not matched to a gene. CDR3: CASSLDGGGYEQYF. The CDR3 bases are TGCGCCAGCAGCTTGGACGGCGGGGGGTACGAGCAGTACTTC.

The chain has TRBV5-1 and TRBJ2-3, with a weak D call TRBD2 (6 bases). The CDR3 length is 15 residues. Per the germline V gene, CDR1 is SGHRS and CDR2 is YFSETQ. V dropped 3 bases and J dropped 0 bases, with 11 bases sitting between them. CDR3 coding DNA: TGCGCCAGCAGCTCGGGACTTACTAGCACAGATACGCAGTATTTT. Protein: CASSSGLTSTDTQYF.

The chain couples TRBV10-3 to TRBJ2-3, with D maybe TRBD2 (7 bases). Looked up from germline, CDR1 is ENHRY and CDR2 is SYGVKD. Trimming cost V 8 bases and J 5 bases, with 14 bases left between them. The CDR3 length is 13 residues. The CDR3 region has the DNA TGTGCCATCGGGGGGGGCCGTGGAGATACGCAGTATTTT. This translates into CAIGGGRGDTQYF.

The rearrangement uses TRBV20-1 and TRBJ2-5; the D gene is possibly TRBD2 (7 bases). The ends were cut back, 6 bases at V and 5 bases at J, with 19 bases in the middle. This CDR3 comprises 14 residues. Germline V gives CDR1 DFQATT, CDR2 SNEGSKA (reference sequence). The CDR3 DNA sequence: TGCAGTGCCGCCTTAGAGGGGGGGGTTGAGACCCAGTACTTC. It specifies CSAALEGGVETQYF.

CDR3 amino acids: CASSYRMGANEQFF. The CDR3 DNA reads as TGTGCCAGCAGCTACCGCATGGGGGCAAATGAGCAGTTCTTC. The chain uses TRBV5-6 and TRBJ2-1, with D possibly being TRBD1 (6 bases). This CDR3 comprises 14 residues. Trimming took off 3 bases at V and 7 bases at J, with 14 bases between the two ends. Germline V gives CDR1 SGHDT, CDR2 YYEEEE.

V and J are TRBV27 and TRBJ1-1; D gene unclear. V shed 7 bases and J shed 1 base, with 10 bases lying between them. Germline V gene data show CDR1 as MNHEY and CDR2 as SMNVEV (reference sequence). The CDR3 covers 13 residues. CDR3 sequence (DNA): TGTGCCAGCACCCATGCAGGGAACACTGAAGCTTTCTTT. Amino acids: CASTHAGNTEAFF.

The genes are TRBV6-5 and TRBJ2-5; a weak D match, TRBD2 (8 bases). V dropped 4 bases and J dropped 5 bases, with 20 bases sitting between them. Per the germline V gene, CDR1 is MNHEY and CDR2 is SVGAGI. The CDR3 contains 16 residues. The CDR3 nucleotides read TGTGCCAGCAGTTCCCTAAAGACAGGGACTAGGGAGACCCAGTACTTC. Protein: CASSSLKTGTRETQYF.

This clonotype came up many times. The chain links TRBV29-1 to TRBJ1-5; 7 bases agree with TRBD1. Germline assignment: CDR1 SQVTM and CDR2 ANQGSEA. V gave up 4 bases and J gave up 2 bases; unmatched junction bases: 5. This CDR3 is built from 14 residues. CDR3 nucleotides: TGCAGCGTTGGAGGGCAGGGGGGCAATCAGCCCCAGCATTTT. Protein product: CSVGGQGGNQPQHF.

The chain carries TRBV12-3 or TRBV12-4 and TRBJ1-2; D not resolved. The CDR3 runs to 13 residues. Trimming cost V 3 bases and J 6 bases, with 11 bases left between them. CDR3 sequence: CASSLRAAHGYTF. The CDR3 region has the DNA TGTGCCAGCAGTTTGAGGGCCGCCCATGGCTACACCTTC.

The chain uses TRBV6-1 and TRBJ2-3, with 13 bases that match TRBD2. The germline V gene has CDR1 MNHNS and CDR2 SASEGT. The CDR3 totals 16 residues. V was clipped by 6 bases and J by 3 bases; unmatched bases: 6. This CDR3 is CASRLAGGQWTDTQYF. In DNA, the CDR3 is TGTGCCAGCAGACTAGCGGGGGGGCAGTGGACAGATACGCAGTATTTT.

The V and J genes are TRBV9 and TRBJ2-1; D call uncertain. Trimming removed 2 bases at V and 0 bases at J, with 9 bases between. Per germline, CDR1 SGDLS and CDR2 YYNGEE. The CDR3 runs to 15 residues. The CDR3 is CASSVLGSSYNEQFF. CDR3 in DNA: TGTGCCAGCAGCGTGCTGGGTAGCTCCTACAATGAGCAGTTCTTC.

This clonotype has a handful of counts. This sequence joins TRBV29-1 and TRBJ2-1; TRBD1 agrees at 8 bases. V lost 7 bases to trimming and J lost 6 bases; unmatched junction nucleotides: 5. This CDR3 has 12 amino acids. Germline V lookup: CDR1 SQVTM, CDR2 ANQGSEA. The CDR3 sequence: CSGNTGGNEQFF. The CDR3 DNA sequence: TGCAGCGGAAACACAGGGGGCAATGAGCAGTTCTTC.

The table lists this clonotype with many counts. For the CDR3, the DNA is TGTGCCAGCAGCTTTAGCGGACAGGGGTTCTCACCCCTCCACTTT. Its translation: CASSFSGQGFSPLHF. The chain joins TRBV11-2 to TRBJ1-6; 9 bases fit TRBD1. The CDR3 length is 15 residues. In germline, CDR1 is SGHAT, CDR2 FQNNGV. J was trimmed by 10 bases and V by 3 bases; bases with no gene match: 7.

This clonotype was seen only a few times. The chain has TRBV5-5 and TRBJ2-3, with D perhaps TRBD1 or TRBD2 (5 bases each). The CDR3 is 16 amino acids. The ends were cut back, 7 bases at V and 2 bases at J, with 20 bases in the middle. Germline V lookup: CDR1 SGHKS, CDR2 YYEKEE (reference sequence). This chain's CDR3 is CASGPGPGPPTDTQYF. CDR3 nucleotides: TGTGCCAGCGGACCGGGACCAGGCCCCCCCACAGATACGCAGTATTTT. The full variable domain, rest sourced from reference TRBV5-5 and TRBJ2-3, is DAGVTQSPTHLIKTRGQQVTLRCSPISGHKSVSWYQQVLGQGPQFIFQYYEKEERGRGNFPDRFSARQFPNYSSELNVNALLLGDSALYLCASGPGPGPPTDTQYFGPGTRLTVL.

The genes are TRBV4-1 and TRBJ2-1; 8 nucleotides agree with TRBD2. Germline V gives CDR1 MGHRA, CDR2 YSYEKL. Losses at the gene ends were 4 bases for V and 9 bases for J; bases not matched to a gene: 14. This CDR3 contains 16 residues. CDR3 sequence reads: CASSPLPAGVPSEQFF. For the CDR3, the DNA is TGCGCCAGCAGCCCCCTTCCAGCGGGGGTTCCCAGTGAGCAGTTCTTC.